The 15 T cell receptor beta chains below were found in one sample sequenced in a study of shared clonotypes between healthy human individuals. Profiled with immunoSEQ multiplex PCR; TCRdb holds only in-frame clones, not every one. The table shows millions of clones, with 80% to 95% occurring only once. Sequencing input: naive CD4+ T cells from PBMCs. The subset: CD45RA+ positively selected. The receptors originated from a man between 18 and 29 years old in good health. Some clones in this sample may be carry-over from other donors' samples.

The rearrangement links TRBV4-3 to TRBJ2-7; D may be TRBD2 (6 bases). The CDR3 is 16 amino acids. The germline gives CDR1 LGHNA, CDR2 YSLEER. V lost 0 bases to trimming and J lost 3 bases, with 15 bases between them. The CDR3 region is CASSQEGGFTHYEQYF. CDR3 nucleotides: TGCGCCAGCAGCCAAGAGGGAGGATTTACTCACTACGAGCAGTACTTC.

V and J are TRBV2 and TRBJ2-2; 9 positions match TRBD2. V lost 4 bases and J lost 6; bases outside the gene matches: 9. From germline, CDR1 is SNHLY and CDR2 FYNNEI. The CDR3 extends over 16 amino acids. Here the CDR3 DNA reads TGTGCCAGCAGTGGGACCGGGACTAGCTGGTCCGGGGAGCTGTTTTTT. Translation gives CASSGTGTSWSGELFF. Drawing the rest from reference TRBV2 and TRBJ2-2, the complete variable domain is EPEVTQTPSHQVTQMGQEVILRCVPISNHLYFYWYRQILGQKVEFLVSFYNNEISEKSEIFDDQFSVERPDGSNFTLKIRSTKLEDSAMYFCASSGTGTSWSGELFFGEGSRLTVL.

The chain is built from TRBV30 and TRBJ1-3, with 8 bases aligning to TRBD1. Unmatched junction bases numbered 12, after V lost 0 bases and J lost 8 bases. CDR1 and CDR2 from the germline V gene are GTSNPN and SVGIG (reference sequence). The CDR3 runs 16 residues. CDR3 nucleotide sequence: TGTGCCTGGAGTGTATCGTGGGGCAGGGGGCTGGACACCATATATTTT. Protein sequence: CAWSVSWGRGLDTIYF.

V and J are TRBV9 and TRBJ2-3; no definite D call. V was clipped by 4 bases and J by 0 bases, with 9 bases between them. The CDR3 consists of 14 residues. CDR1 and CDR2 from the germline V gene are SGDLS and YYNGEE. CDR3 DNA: TGTGCCAGCAGCACCTCTGACAGCACAGATACGCAGTATTTT. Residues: CASSTSDSTDTQYF.

The CDR3 sequence is CATSRAGTGNTIYF. The CDR3, as DNA: TGTGCCACCAGCAGAGCGGGGACTGGAAACACCATATATTTT. The gene calls are TRBV15 and TRBJ1-3; D ambiguous. CDR3 length: 14 residues. V was cut by 1 base and J by 2 bases, with 6 bases left in between. Germline V lookup: CDR1 LNHNV, CDR2 YYDKDF (reference sequence).

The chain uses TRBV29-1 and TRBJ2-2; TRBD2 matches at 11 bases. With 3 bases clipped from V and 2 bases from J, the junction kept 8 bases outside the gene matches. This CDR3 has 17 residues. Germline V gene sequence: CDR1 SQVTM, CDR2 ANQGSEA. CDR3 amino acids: CSVDLLTSGNNTGELFF. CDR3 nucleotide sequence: TGCAGCGTTGACCTGTTGACTAGCGGGAACAACACCGGGGAGCTGTTTTTT.

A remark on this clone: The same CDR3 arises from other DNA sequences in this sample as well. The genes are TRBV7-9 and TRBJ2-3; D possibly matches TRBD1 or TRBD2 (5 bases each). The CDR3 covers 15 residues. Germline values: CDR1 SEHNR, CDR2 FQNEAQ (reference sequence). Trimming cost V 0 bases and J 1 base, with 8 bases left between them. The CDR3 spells CASSLALGGTDTQYF. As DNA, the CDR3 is TGTGCCAGCAGCTTAGCGTTGGGGGGCACAGATACGCAGTATTTT. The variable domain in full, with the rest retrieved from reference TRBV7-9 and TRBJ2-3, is DTGVSQNPRHKITKRGQNVTFRCDPISEHNRLYWYRQTLGQGPEFLTYFQNEAQLEKSRLLSDRFSAERPKGSFSTLEIQRTEQGDSAMYLCASSLALGGTDTQYFGPGTRLTVL.

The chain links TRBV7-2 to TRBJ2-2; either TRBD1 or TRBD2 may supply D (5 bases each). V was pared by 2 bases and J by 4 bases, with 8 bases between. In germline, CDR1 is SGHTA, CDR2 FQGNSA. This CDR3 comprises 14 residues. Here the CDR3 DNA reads TGTGCCAGCAGCTTATCGGGGCCCACCGGGGAGCTGTTTTTT. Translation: CASSLSGPTGELFF. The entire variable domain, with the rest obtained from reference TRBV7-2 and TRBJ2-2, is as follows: GAGVSQSPSNKVTEKGKDVELRCDPISGHTALYWYRQSLGQGLEFLIYFQGNSAPDKSGLPSDRFSAERTGGSVSTLTIQRTQQEDSAVYLCASSLSGPTGELFFGEGSRLTVL.

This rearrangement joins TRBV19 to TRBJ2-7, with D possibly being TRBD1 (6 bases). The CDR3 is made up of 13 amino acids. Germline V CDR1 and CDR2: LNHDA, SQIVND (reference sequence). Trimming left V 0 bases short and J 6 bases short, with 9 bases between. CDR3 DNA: TGTGCCAGTAGTATAGAGCGGACAGCCGAGCAGTACTTC. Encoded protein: CASSIERTAEQYF.

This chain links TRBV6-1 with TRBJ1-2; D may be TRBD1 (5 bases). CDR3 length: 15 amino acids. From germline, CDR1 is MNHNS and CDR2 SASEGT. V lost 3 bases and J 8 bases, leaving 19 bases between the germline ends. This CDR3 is CASSDLTPPGVGYTF. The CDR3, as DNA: TGTGCCAGCAGTGATCTTACCCCTCCGGGGGTGGGCTACACCTTC.

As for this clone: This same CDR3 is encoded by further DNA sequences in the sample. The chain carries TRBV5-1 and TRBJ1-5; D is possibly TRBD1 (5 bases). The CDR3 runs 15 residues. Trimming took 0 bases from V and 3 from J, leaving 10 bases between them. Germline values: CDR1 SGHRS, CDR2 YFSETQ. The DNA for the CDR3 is TGCGCCAGCAGCTTGGGGCAGGGCTCCAATCAGCCCCAGCATTTT. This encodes CASSLGQGSNQPQHF. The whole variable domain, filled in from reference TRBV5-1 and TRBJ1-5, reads KAGVTQTPRYLIKTRGQQVTLSCSPISGHRSVSWYQQTPGQGLQFLFEYFSETQRNKGNFPGRFSGRQFSNSRSEMNVSTLELGDSALYLCASSLGQGSNQPQHFGDGTRLSIL.

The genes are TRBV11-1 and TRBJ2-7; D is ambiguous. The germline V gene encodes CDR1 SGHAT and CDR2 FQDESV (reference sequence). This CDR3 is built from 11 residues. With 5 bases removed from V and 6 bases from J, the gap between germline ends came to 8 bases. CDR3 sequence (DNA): TGTGCCAGCAGCCATTCGGGCGAGCAGTACTTC. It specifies CASSHSGEQYF. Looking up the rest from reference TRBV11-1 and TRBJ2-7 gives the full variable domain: EAEVAQSPRYKITEKSQAVAFWCDPISGHATLYWYRQILGQGPELLVQFQDESVVDDSQLPKDRFSAERLKGVDSTLKIQPAELGDSAMYLCASSHSGEQYFGPGTRLTVT.

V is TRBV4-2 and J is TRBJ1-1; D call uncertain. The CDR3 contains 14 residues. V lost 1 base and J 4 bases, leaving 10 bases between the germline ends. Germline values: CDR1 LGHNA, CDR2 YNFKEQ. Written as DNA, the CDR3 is TGTGCCAGCAGCCAAGGACCAGCTTTCACTGAAGCTTTCTTT. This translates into CASSQGPAFTEAFF.

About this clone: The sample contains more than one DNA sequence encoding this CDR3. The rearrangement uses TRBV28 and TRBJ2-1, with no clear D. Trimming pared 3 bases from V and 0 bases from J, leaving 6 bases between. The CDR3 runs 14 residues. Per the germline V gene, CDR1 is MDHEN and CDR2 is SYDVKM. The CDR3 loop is CASSFGGSYNEQFF. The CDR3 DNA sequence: TGTGCCAGCAGTTTTGGTGGCTCCTACAATGAGCAGTTCTTC.

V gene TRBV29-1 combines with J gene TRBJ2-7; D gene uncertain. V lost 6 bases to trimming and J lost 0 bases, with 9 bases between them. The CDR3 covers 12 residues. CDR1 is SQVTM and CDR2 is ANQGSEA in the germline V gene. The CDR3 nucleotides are TGCAGCGTACAGACGGACTCCTACGAGCAGTACTTC. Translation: CSVQTDSYEQYF.